This T cell receptor (beta chain) is drawn from a study of tumor-infiltrating lymphocytes in primary liver carcinoma. Starting from approximately 0.45 ug of total RNA, TCR beta cDNA was produced with a primer in the constant region. What produced the TCR beta libraries was three nested multiplex PCR rounds using slightly modified ARM-PCR. The opening two PCR rounds, ten to eleven cycles each, paired TRBV1-TRBV30 forward primers with a C-beta reverse primer. MiXCR, run by TCRdb on the multiplex PCR reads, gives a single entry per CDR3 protein. The sample holds under 110,000 distinct CDR3 sequences, under 70% seen once. Trimming stripped 7 bases from V and 2 bases from J, with 15 bases between. Germline lookup yields CDR1 SGHRS and CDR2 YFSETQ. This CDR3 is built from 14 residues. Co-extraction yielded RNA and DNA from about 20-30 mg of unsorted bulk tissue.

This chain links TRBV5-1 with TRBJ2-5; D not certain. The TCR sequence derives from an older woman with primary liver carcinoma and hepatitis B virus infection. Input material: liver tumor tissue from sampling region 2. Stated subset: tumor region T2, inferior pole. The DNA of the CDR3 is TGCGCCAGCTGCGACGCGCTAGGTCAAGAGACCCAGTACTTC. Protein product: CASCDALGQETQYF.